The TCR beta chain under discussion was sequenced for a study of blood T cell repertoires in COVID-19. As for the study in general: The United States, Italy and Spain supplied acute and convalescent COVID-19 samples. PBMCs, B-cell-depleted T cells, or T cells were the source of the cDNA or gDNA that made up the material.

The CDR3 covers 13 residues. V was cut by 0 bases and J by 3 bases, with 5 bases left in between. Looked up from germline, CDR1 is ENHRY and CDR2 is SYGVKD. Seattle enrolled patients during active infection and tracked them longitudinally. This clone was seen only a few times. Original handling: Reference gene primer amplification yielded estimated nucleated cell counts. Libraries were prepared by immunoSEQ multiplex PCR; TCRdb keeps only in-frame clonotypes and omits some of them. The V and J calls and the clone size are those of that table, but D and trimming were determined from the DNA. The table lists approximately 150,000 clones, around 89% of them singletons, with roughly 12% in the top ten.

The sequence was obtained from a man between 18 and 35 years old with COVID-19, enrolled during active disease. The J gene is TRBJ1-1, the V gene TRBV10-3, with unresolved D. The specimen was peripheral blood. DNA for the CDR3: TGTGCCATCAGTGAGTCTACAGACACTGAAGCTTTCTTT. Translated, it gives CAISESTDTEAFF.